One sample yielded the 14 T cell receptor beta chains listed below, sequenced in a study of control samples from healthy donors and cancer patients. Using immunoSEQ multiplex PCR, the repertoire was profiled, and TCRdb retains in-frame clones only, with some absent. This table holds 20,000 to 30,000 clones, roughly 85% found once. The sample consisted of PBMCs. Source of these receptors: a woman aged 55 to 70 with head and neck cancer.

The chain is built from TRBV9 and TRBJ1-1; 9 positions agree with TRBD1. This CDR3 is 13 amino acids long. V gave up 6 bases and J gave up 7 bases; unmatched junction bases: 7. Per germline, CDR1 SGDLS and CDR2 YYNGEE. The DNA of the CDR3 is TGTGCCAGCACACCCTTGGGACAGGGTGAAGCTTTCTTT. Residues: CASTPLGQGEAFF.

This chain uses TRBV4-1 with TRBJ2-7; D is ambiguous. The V end lost 3 bases, the J end lost 6 bases, and 6 bases lay between the germline ends. CDR3 length: 11 amino acids. Germline V gene sequence: CDR1 MGHRA, CDR2 YSYEKL. The CDR3 region is CASSQTSEQYF. The CDR3 coding sequence is TGCGCCAGCAGCCAGACGTCCGAGCAGTACTTC.

The V call is TRBV7-9, the J call TRBJ1-2; D is unresolved. In germline, CDR1 is SEHNR, CDR2 FQNEAQ (reference sequence). The germline V and J ends were trimmed by 1 base and 4 bases, with 7 bases remaining between them. This CDR3 spans 13 amino acids. The CDR3 here is CASSLEVFYGYTF. The DNA for the CDR3 is TGTGCCAGCAGCTTAGAGGTGTTCTATGGCTACACCTTC.

The chain combines TRBV7-2 with TRBJ2-7; TRBD2 agrees at 8 bases. The germline V gene encodes CDR1 SGHTA and CDR2 FQGNSA. CDR3 length: 18 amino acids. V dropped 1 base and J dropped 0; count of bases not matched to a gene: 11. The CDR3 DNA reads TGTGCCAGCAGCTTAGGGCCTAACGGGAGGGCCCTCTCCTACGAGCAGTACTTC. This gives the protein CASSLGPNGRALSYEQYF. Full variable domain (remainder filled in from reference TRBV7-2 and TRBJ2-7): GAGVSQSPSNKVTEKGKDVELRCDPISGHTALYWYRQSLGQGLEFLIYFQGNSAPDKSGLPSDRFSAERTGGSVSTLTIQRTQQEDSAVYLCASSLGPNGRALSYEQYFGPGTRLTVT.

This chain uses TRBV9 with TRBJ2-5, with 10 bases matching TRBD1. CDR1 is SGDLS and CDR2 is YYNGEE in the germline V gene. V shed 4 bases, J shed 4 bases, and the junction held 10 bases outside the gene matches. The CDR3 length is 16 residues. This CDR3 reads CASSPSTGGFGETQYF. DNA of the CDR3: TGTGCCAGCAGCCCCTCGACAGGGGGCTTTGGAGAGACCCAGTACTTC.

The chain has TRBV27 and TRBJ2-7; D remains ambiguous. Trimming removed 7 bases at V and 12 bases at J, with 19 bases between. Germline CDR1 reads MNHEY; CDR2 reads SMNVEV (reference sequence). The CDR3 has 12 amino acids. The CDR3 nucleotides are TGTGCCAGCAAGACTTCGGATGGAGCAGGGTACTTC. As protein: CASKTSDGAGYF.

This clone was recorded a few times. The CDR3 sequence is CATSRDRLRTATPELFF. The CDR3 nucleotides are TGTGCCACCAGCAGAGATCGTCTGAGGACAGCAACCCCGGAGCTGTTTTTT. This sequence joins TRBV15 and TRBJ2-2; D perhaps matches TRBD1 (6 bases). CDR1 LNHNV and CDR2 YYDKDF come from the germline V gene (reference sequence). The CDR3 totals 17 residues. Between the trimmed V and J ends, which lost 0 bases and 10 bases, there was a span of 21 bases.

CDR3 loop: CASKSGGSDTGELFF. The CDR3 coding sequence is TGTGCCAGCAAAAGCGGGGGCAGCGACACCGGGGAGCTGTTTTTT. V gene TRBV6-5 combines with J gene TRBJ2-2; 8 bases fit TRBD2. The germline CDR1 and CDR2 sequences are MNHEY and SVGAGI. This CDR3 spans 15 amino acids. V gave up 7 bases and J gave up 3 bases; unmatched junction bases: 7.

The V gene is TRBV19, the J gene TRBJ2-7, with TRBD1 identical over 9 bases. The CDR3 length is 15 residues. Germline lookup yields CDR1 LNHDA and CDR2 SQIVND (reference sequence). The J segment lost 3 bases and the V segment lost 9 bases, leaving 12 bases of the junction unmatched. The CDR3 here is CASSPPGQGHYEQYF. CDR3 nucleotides: TGTGCCAGCTCCCCCCCGGGACAGGGCCACTACGAGCAGTACTTC.

V gene TRBV11-3 combines with J gene TRBJ2-3; possibly TRBD1 or TRBD2 for D (5 bases each). Germline CDR1 reads SGHNT; CDR2 reads YENEEA. The CDR3 is made up of 15 amino acids. V lost 6 bases to trimming and J lost 2 bases, with 15 bases between them. CDR3 loop: CASRAGYGDTDTQYF. The CDR3, as DNA: TGTGCCAGCAGGGCAGGGTACGGGGACACAGATACGCAGTATTTT. Full variable domain (missing parts from reference TRBV11-3 and TRBJ2-3): EAGVVQSPRYKIIEKKQPVAFWCNPISGHNTLYWYLQNLGQGPELLIRYENEEAVDDSQLPKDRFSAERLKGVDSTLKIQPAELGDSAVYLCASRAGYGDTDTQYFGPGTRLTVL.

The rearrangement joins TRBV29-1 to TRBJ1-5; D may be TRBD1 (5 bases). This CDR3 has 12 amino acids. In germline, CDR1 is SQVTM, CDR2 ANQGSEA. V was trimmed by 6 bases and J by 5 bases, leaving 11 bases between them. The CDR3 DNA follows: TGCAGCGTCAGGGACGGAGATCAGCCCCAGCATTTT. Translated: CSVRDGDQPQHF.

In this sample, this clone turned up once. J is TRBJ2-1 and V is TRBV4-1; D gene uncertain. CDR1 and CDR2 (germline): MGHRA, YSYEKL. V was shortened by 2 bases and J by 5 bases, with 10 bases between the two germline ends. The CDR3 is 14 residues long. The CDR3 DNA reads TGCGCCAGCAGCCAACAGTACTACGACAATGAGCAGTTCTTC. Its protein product is CASSQQYYDNEQFF.

This chain joins TRBV15 and TRBJ1-1; D uncertain. Germline V gene sequence: CDR1 LNHNV, CDR2 YYDKDF (reference sequence). V was trimmed by 1 base and J by 0 bases, leaving 15 bases between them. The CDR3 consists of 17 residues. CDR3 region: CATSRVRTLEMNTEAFF. CDR3 sequence (DNA): TGTGCCACCAGCAGAGTACGAACACTGGAGATGAACACTGAAGCTTTCTTT.

The chain employs TRBV6-5 and TRBJ2-5; TRBD2 is a possible D gene (6 bases). Per germline, CDR1 MNHEY and CDR2 SVGAGI. V dropped 9 bases and J dropped 5 bases, with 16 bases sitting between them. The CDR3 runs to 13 residues. This chain's CDR3 is CASGGGGRETQYF. CDR3 coding DNA: TGTGCCAGTGGCGGAGGAGGGAGGGAGACCCAGTACTTC.